This T cell receptor (beta chain) emerged from a study of T cell responses to AZD1222 COVID-19 vaccine. The study, taken as a whole, reports: Among vaccine-associated CD4 TCRs, coverage spanned spike, with dominance at 160-218 and 743-854. Donors, mostly white British, included more females; clonal diversity was possibly underestimated.

Assay used: immunoSEQ multiplex PCR; TCRdb lists only in-frame clones, some missing. This table holds 100,000 to 150,000 clones, approximately 90% found once. There are 12 residues in the CDR3. Germline CDR1 LNHDA, CDR2 SQIVND (reference sequence). V was trimmed by 6 bases and J by 1 base, leaving 6 bases between them. About this clone itself: The target antigen is unknown.

The rearrangement joins TRBV19 to TRBJ1-1; D is ambiguous. This material consisted of peripheral blood, taken on day 0 of AZD1222 vaccination. The TCR comes from an adult in good health. The CDR3 coding sequence is TGTGCCAGTAGACGGGGGAACACTGAAGCTTTCTTT. Translated, it gives CASRRGNTEAFF.